This T cell receptor beta chain originates from a study of CD8 T cells in ankylosing spondylitis. Points from the study as a whole: It appeared that ankylosing spondylitis blood was characterized by a TCR beta motif of roughly 8 highly homologous variants.

Scientists made TCR beta libraries using quantitative 5'-RACE with molecular barcodes. TCRdb fed the 5' RACE reads into MiXCR, producing one record per CDR3 protein. The sample lists tens of thousands of distinct CDR3 sequences; 5.3% were seen once. This clonotype has at least ten counts. The antigen is not known. The CDR3 extends over 13 amino acids. Trimming stripped 6 bases from V and 4 bases from J, with 9 bases between. This chain links TRBV12-3 or TRBV12-4 with TRBJ2-2; D gene unclear. The receptor was derived from a male donor with ankylosing spondylitis or in good health (not recorded which). The sequencing sample was made of blood, either unsorted or a sorted T cell fraction (not recorded which). The CDR3: CASRLGVTGELFF. The CDR3 bases are TGTGCCAGCAGACTGGGTGTCACCGGGGAGCTGTTTTTT.